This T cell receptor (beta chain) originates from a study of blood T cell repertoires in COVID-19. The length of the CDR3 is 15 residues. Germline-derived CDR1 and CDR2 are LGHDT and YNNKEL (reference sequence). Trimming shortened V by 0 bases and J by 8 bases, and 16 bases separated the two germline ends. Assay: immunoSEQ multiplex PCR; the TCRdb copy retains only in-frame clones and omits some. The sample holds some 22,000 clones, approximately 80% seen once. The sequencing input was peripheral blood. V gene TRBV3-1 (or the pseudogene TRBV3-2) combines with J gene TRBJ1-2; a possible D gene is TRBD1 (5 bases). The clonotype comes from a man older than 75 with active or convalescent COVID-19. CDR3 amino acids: CASSQDVGVARGYTF. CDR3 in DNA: TGTGCCAGCAGCCAAGATGTAGGGGTCGCGCGGGGCTACACCTTC.